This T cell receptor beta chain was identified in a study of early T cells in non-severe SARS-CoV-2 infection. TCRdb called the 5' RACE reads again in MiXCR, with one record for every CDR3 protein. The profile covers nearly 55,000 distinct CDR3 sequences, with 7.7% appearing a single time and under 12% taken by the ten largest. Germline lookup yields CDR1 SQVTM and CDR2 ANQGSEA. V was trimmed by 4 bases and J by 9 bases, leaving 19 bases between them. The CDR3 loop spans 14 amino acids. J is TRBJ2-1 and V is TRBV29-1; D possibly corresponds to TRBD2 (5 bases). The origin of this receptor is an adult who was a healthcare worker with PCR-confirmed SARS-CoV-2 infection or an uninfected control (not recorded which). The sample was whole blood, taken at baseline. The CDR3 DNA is TGCAGCGTTGGTATGCGGAGAGCGGTTTTTGAGCAGTTCTTC. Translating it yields CSVGMRRAVFEQFF.